This T cell receptor (beta chain) comes out of a study of OX40 agonist ivuxolimab in advanced cancers. At the level of the whole study: Ivuxolimab, which targeted the costimulatory receptor OX40 (CD134), was an agonistic, fully human IgG2 monoclonal antibody. Partial responses were achieved by three dose-escalation patients, of whom one had hepatocellular carcinoma and two had cutaneous melanoma. The paper covers the monotherapy dose-escalation part of the phase I ivuxolimab trial, which included N of about 56 patients. Intravenous ivuxolimab was administered to patients every 2 weeks at six dose levels: 0.01, 0.1, 0.3, 1.5, 3 and 10 mg/kg. Of the roughly 51 patients in dose escalation, about 20 had hepatocellular carcinoma, some 15 had melanoma, 9 had renal cell carcinoma and 9 had head and neck cancer. A male proportion of around 81% and a mean age of about 60 years, ranging from about 23 to 79, were recorded for the dose-escalation cohort. Prior anti-PD-1, anti-PD-L1 or anti-CTLA-4 therapy was permitted, and 30% to 45% of dose-escalation patients had received checkpoint inhibitors. Peripheral TCRbeta sequencing was intended to test whether TCR sequence diversity was altered and clonal T-cell expansion was caused by ivuxolimab.

The trial excluded patients who had a history of autoimmune disease or who were on systemic immunosuppression. Peripheral blood for TCR sequencing was drawn from every dose cohort at baseline, at cycle 4 day 1 and at cycle 7 day 1. Samples came from an open-label, multicenter, first-in-human phase I dose-escalation trial of ivuxolimab. Adults with locally advanced or metastatic melanoma, renal cell carcinoma, hepatocellular carcinoma or head and neck squamous cell carcinoma were enrolled in the trial. Before TCR sequencing, CD4+ and CD8+ T cells were separately sorted from peripheral blood. Including cysteine and phenylalanine, the CDR3 has 13 amino acids. Here the CDR3 DNA is all that survives: 39 bases in frame from base 1. Sequences GTSNPN (CDR1) and SVGIG (CDR2) are obtained from the germline V gene (reference sequence). Trimming costs V 8 bases and J 1 base, and their ends lie 14 bases apart.

A remark on this clone: The antigen it binds to is not known. No base quality information exists; no much larger clone differs at one position.

Summary of the overall study and its limitations: In partial responders in the 0.1-3.0 mg/kg groups, normalized peripheral clonal expansion was found to be among the lowest, especially among CD8+ T cells. Low levels of normalized T-cell clonal expansion were also seen in some nonresponding patients. After ivuxolimab, more expanded clones were found on average in CD8+ T cells than in CD4+ T cells. At doses of 0.1 to 3.0 mg/kg, clonal expansion of both CD4+ and CD8+ blood T cells was observed from baseline to week 6. The antigen specificity of the peripheral T cells that underwent clonal expansion was not determined.

For sequencing of the TCRbeta CDR3 region, genomic DNA was extracted from the sorted cells. TCRbeta CDR3 regions were sequenced using the immunoSEQ Assay. The clones in this table, taken by TCRdb from immuneACCESS, are in-frame only. Not every clone is retained; where verified, under half of the shortfall comes from an unresolved V gene, and the cause of the rest is unknown. The sample table contains approximately 66,000 clones; only one count was recorded for 75% to 90% of them. Approximately 0.81% of the sample comes from the top ten. Sequencing used CD4+ or CD8+ T cells sorted from blood, obtained in a trial of the OX40 agonist ivuxolimab. The source of this sequence is an adult with an advanced solid tumor such as melanoma, head and neck, liver or kidney cancer. The chain is made from TRBV30 and TRBJ2-5; the D gene could be TRBD1 or TRBD2, each one agreeing over 5 bases. The CDR3 protein sequence reads: CASAPGTQETQYF. DNA sequence: TGTGCCAGCGCCCCGGGGACCCAAGAGACCCAGTACTTC.